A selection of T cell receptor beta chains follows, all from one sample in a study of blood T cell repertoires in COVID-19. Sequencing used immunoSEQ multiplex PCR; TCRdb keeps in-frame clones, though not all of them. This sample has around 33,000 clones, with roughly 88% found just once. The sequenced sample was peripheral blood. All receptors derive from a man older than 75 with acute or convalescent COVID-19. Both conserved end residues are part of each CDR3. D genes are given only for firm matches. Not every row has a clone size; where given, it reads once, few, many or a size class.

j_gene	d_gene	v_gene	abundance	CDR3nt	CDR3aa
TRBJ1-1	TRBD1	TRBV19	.	TGTGCCAGTAGTCCCTTTTCAGGGGGCTACACTGAAGCTTTCTTT	CASSPFSGGYTEAFF
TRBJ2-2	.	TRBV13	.	TGTGCCAGCAGCTTTGGAGCAGGGTCCACTTTTAACACCGGGGAGCTGTTTTTT	CASSFGAGSTFNTGELFF
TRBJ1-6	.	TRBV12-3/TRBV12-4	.	TGTGCCAGCCGAGGAAGTTATAATTCACCCCTCCACTTT	CASRGSYNSPLHF
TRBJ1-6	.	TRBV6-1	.	TGTGCCAGCAGTGAACGACGTGGGGTCGGGGGTAATTCACCCCTCCACTTT	CASSERRGVGGNSPLHF
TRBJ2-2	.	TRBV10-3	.	TGTGCCATCAGCGCGGGGCAGGGTGTCATCGGGGAGCTGTTTTTT	CAISAGQGVIGELFF
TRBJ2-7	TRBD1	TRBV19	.	TGTGCCAGTAGCGCGGGACAGGGGAACTACGAGCAGTACTTC	CASSAGQGNYEQYF
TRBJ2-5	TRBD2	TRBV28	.	TGTGCCAGCAGTCTCCATCTAGCGGGGGGGCAAGAGACCCAGTACTTC	CASSLHLAGGQETQYF
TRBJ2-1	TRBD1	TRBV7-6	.	TGTGCCAGCAGCTTAGGGACAGGGAATTACAATGAGCAGTTCTTC	CASSLGTGNYNEQFF
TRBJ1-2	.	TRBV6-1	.	TGTGCCACCCAGTGGGGCTCCGATGGCTACACCTTC	CATQWGSDGYTF
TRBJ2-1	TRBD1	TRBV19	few	TGTGCCAGTAGTATGGGACAGGGACCAAATGAGCAGTTCTTC	CASSMGQGPNEQFF
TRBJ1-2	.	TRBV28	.	TGTGCCAGCATTGGAGCGGGGGAAGCGCGTATCTATGGCTACACCTTC	CASIGAGEARIYGYTF
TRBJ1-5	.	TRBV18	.	TGTGCCAGCTCACCTGGGAGGGAAGGTCAGCCCCAGCATTTT	CASSPGREGQPQHF
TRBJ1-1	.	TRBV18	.	TGTGCCAGCTCACCACTGAAGGGGATGAACACTGAAGCTTTCTTT	CASSPLKGMNTEAFF
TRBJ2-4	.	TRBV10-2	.	TGCGCCAGCAGTGACGGGAGCCTAGCCAAAAACATTCAGTACTTC	CASSDGSLAKNIQYF
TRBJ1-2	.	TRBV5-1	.	TGCGCCAGCAGCTTGGCCCAGGGCTATGGCTACACCTTC	CASSLAQGYGYTF
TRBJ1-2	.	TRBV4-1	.	TGCGCCAGCAGCCAAGGGTCCGGCCCTTTTGTCGGGGATGGCTACACCTTC	CASSQGSGPFVGDGYTF
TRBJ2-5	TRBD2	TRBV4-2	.	TGTGCCAGCAGCCAATCACCTTCGGCGGGGGGCCGGGAGACCCAGTACTTC	CASSQSPSAGGRETQYF
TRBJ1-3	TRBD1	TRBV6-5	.	TGTGCCAGCAGGGGACAGTTGCGCGAAAACACCATATATTTT	CASRGQLRENTIYF
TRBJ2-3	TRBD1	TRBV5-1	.	TGCGCCAGCAAGGAGACAGGGGCAACAGATACGCAGTATTTT	CASKETGATDTQYF
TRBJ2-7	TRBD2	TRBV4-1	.	TGCGCCAGCAGCCAAGTAGACATGGGACTAGCGGGGGGGCCTAAGTACTTC	CASSQVDMGLAGGPKYF
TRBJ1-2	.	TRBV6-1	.	TGTGCCAGCAGTGAACATGTCGCTCTGGGCCAATTAGAGGGCTACACCTTC	CASSEHVALGQLEGYTF
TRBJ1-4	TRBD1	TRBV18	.	TGTGCCAGCTCGCACTTGGGACAGGGGCCAACTAATGAAAAACTGTTTTTT	CASSHLGQGPTNEKLFF
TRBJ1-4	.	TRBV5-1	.	TGCGCCAGCAGCTTTAGGCCAGGCGAGAATGAAAAACTGTTTTTT	CASSFRPGENEKLFF
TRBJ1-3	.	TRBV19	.	TGTGCCAGTTCTCTCAGGGTTGGGGCTACTGGAAACACCATATATTTT	CASSLRVGATGNTIYF
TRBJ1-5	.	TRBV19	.	TGTGCCAGTAGTAGCCAGGTTAGCAATCAGCCCCAGCATTTT	CASSSQVSNQPQHF
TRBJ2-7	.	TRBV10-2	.	TGCGCCAGCAGCGACCTGGGGCAGGCCTACTCCTACGAGCAGTACTTC	CASSDLGQAYSYEQYF
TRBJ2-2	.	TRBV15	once	TGTGCCACCAGCAGGGGGGGAAGGACCGGGGAGCTGTTTTTT	CATSRGGRTGELFF
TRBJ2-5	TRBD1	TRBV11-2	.	TGTGCCAGCAGCGAGAACAGGGGTGGGGAGACCCAGTACTTC	CASSENRGGETQYF
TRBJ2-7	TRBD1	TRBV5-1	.	TGCGCCAGCAGCGCCCGACAGGGGACAGCCTACGAGCAGTACTTC	CASSARQGTAYEQYF
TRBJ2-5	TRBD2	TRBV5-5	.	TGTGCCAGCACCTCATCGAGGCTAGCGGGGCAAGAGACCCAGTACTTC	CASTSSRLAGQETQYF
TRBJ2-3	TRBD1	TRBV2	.	TGTGCCAGCAGTGAATGGGGACAGGGACCAGATACGCAGTATTTT	CASSEWGQGPDTQYF
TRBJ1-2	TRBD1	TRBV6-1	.	TGTGCCAGCAGTGACGAAGGGACAGGGCTTTTGAAAGGCTACACCTTC	CASSDEGTGLLKGYTF
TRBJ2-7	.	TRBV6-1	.	TGTGCCAGCAGTGAAGCTGGACAGATAGCCTACGAGCAGTACTTC	CASSEAGQIAYEQYF
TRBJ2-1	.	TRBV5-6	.	TGTGCCAGCAGCCCCATCGGAGGCTCCTACAATGAGCAGTTCTTC	CASSPIGGSYNEQFF
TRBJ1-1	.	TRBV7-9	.	TGTGCCAGCAGCTTAGTAGCGAACACTGAAGCTTTCTTT	CASSLVANTEAFF
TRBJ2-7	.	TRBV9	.	TGTGCCAGCAGCAACATGGGAGAGAAGCAGTACTTC	CASSNMGEKQYF
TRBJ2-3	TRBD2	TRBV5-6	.	TGTGCCAGCAGCTTGCTCACTAGCGGGTTCTTTAGCACAGATACGCAGTATTTT	CASSLLTSGFFSTDTQYF
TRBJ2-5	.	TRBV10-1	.	TGCGCCAGCAGTGAAGGAGCAGGGGTTAGGCCCCAGTACTTC	CASSEGAGVRPQYF
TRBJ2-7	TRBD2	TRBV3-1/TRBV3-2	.	TGTGCCAGCAGCCAACTACGGACTAGCGGGGGAGCATACGAGCAGTACTTC	CASSQLRTSGGAYEQYF
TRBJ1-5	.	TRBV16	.	TGTGCCAGCAGTTCCCGTCCAGTTAGCAATCAGCCCCAGCATTTT	CASSSRPVSNQPQHF
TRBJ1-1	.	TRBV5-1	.	TGCGCCAGCAGCTTGGACAGCCGCCCCACTGAAGCTTTCTTT	CASSLDSRPTEAFF
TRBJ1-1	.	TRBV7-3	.	TGTGCCAGCAGCTTAAACAGGAACACTGAAGCTTTCTTT	CASSLNRNTEAFF
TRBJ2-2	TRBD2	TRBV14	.	TGTGCCAGCAGCCAAGATCGGGACTACGGGGAGCTGTTTTTT	CASSQDRDYGELFF
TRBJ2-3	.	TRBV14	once	TGTGCCAGCAGCCAAGACCACACCTCGGGGGATACGCAGTATTTT	CASSQDHTSGDTQYF
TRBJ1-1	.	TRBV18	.	TGTGCCAGCTCACCACCGATAGGGGCCACTGAAGCTTTCTTT	CASSPPIGATEAFF
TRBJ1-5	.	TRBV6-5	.	TGTGCCAGCAGTTATCTCACTGGAGGTCAGCCCCAGCATTTT	CASSYLTGGQPQHF
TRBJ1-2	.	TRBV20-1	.	TGCAGTGCGAAGACAGGTAACGGCTACACCTTC	CSAKTGNGYTF
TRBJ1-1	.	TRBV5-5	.	TGTGCCAGCAGCTCGCAGGGACTGATAGCTGAAGCTTTCTTT	CASSSQGLIAEAFF
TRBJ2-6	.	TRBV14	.	TGTGCCAGCAGCTATACAACAGGGCCATCTGGGGCCAACGTCCTGACTTTC	CASSYTTGPSGANVLTF
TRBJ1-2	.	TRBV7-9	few	TGTGCCAGCAGCTCTCTCCGCGACAGGAACTATGGCTACACCTTC	CASSSLRDRNYGYTF
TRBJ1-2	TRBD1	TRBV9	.	TGTGCCAGCAGCGCAACCGGGACAGGGGGCCTTAACTATGGCTACACCTTC	CASSATGTGGLNYGYTF
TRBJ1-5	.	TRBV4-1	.	TGCGCCAGCAGCCAAGATGGGGGGGAGTGGCAGCCCCAGCATTTT	CASSQDGGEWQPQHF
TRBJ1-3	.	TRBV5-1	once	TGCGCCAGCAGCTTGGGCAGCGATGGAAACACCATATATTTT	CASSLGSDGNTIYF
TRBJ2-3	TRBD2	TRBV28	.	TGTGCCAGCAGTTTAGCGGCGGCGGGGGGCCCCACAGATACGCAGTATTTT	CASSLAAAGGPTDTQYF